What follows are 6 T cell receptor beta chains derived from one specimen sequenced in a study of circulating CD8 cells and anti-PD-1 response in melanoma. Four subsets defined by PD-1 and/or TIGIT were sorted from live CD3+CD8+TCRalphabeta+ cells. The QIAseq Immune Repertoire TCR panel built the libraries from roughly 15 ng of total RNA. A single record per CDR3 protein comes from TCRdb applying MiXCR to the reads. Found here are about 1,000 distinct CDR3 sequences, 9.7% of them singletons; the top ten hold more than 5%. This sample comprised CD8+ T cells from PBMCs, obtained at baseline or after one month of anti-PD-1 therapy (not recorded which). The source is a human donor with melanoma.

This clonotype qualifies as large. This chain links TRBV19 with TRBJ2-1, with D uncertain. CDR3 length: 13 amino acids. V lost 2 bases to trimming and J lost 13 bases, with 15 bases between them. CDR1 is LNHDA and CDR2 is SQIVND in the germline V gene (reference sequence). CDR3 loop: CASSISQAKRQFF. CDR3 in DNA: TGTGCCAGTAGTATATCGCAGGCTAAGCGACAGTTCTTC.

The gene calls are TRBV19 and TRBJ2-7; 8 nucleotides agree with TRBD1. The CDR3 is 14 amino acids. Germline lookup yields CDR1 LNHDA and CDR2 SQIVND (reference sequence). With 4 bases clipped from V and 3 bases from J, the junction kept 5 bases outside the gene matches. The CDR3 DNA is TGTGCCAGTAGTACCGGGACAGGAGACTACGAGCAGTACTTC. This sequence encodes CASSTGTGDYEQYF. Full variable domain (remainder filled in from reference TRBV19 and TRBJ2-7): DGGITQSPKYLFRKEGQNVTLSCEQNLNHDAMYWYRQDPGQGLRLIYYSQIVNDFQKGDIAEGYSVSREKKESFPLTVTSAQKNPTAFYLCASSTGTGDYEQYFGPGTRLTVT.

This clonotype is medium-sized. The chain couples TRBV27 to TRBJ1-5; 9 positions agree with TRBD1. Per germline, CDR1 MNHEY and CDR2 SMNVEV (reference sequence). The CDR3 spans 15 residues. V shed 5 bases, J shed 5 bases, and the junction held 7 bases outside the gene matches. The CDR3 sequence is CASSPTGGSYQPQHF. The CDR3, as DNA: TGTGCCAGCAGTCCGACAGGGGGGTCGTATCAGCCCCAGCATTTT.

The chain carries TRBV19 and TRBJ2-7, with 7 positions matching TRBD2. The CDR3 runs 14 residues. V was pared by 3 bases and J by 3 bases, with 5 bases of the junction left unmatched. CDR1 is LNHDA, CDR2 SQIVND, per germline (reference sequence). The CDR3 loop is CASSIGLGSYEQYF. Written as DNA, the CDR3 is TGTGCCAGTAGTATTGGACTAGGGAGCTACGAGCAGTACTTC.

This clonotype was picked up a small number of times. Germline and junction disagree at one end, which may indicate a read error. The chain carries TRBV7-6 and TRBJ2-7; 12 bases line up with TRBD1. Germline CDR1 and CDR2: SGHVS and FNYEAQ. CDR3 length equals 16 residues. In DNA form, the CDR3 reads TGCGCCAGCATAGGACTCGGGGACAGGGGGCTCTACGAGCAGTACTTC. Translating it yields CASIGLGDRGLYEQYF.

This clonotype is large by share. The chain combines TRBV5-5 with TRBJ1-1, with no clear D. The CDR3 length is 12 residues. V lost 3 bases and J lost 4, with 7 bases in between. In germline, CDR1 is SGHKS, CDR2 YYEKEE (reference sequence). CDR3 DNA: TGTGCCAGCAGCTATGTTAGCACTGAAGCTTTCTTT. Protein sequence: CASSYVSTEAFF.